The 2 T cell receptor beta chains below come from one sample, sequenced in a study of T cell clonality in common variable immunodeficiency. Sequencing used immunoSEQ multiplex PCR; TCRdb keeps in-frame clones, though not all of them. The profile covers some 33,000 clones, none occurring a single time. Sequenced sample: peripheral blood mononuclear cells. The receptors here all came from a person aged 18 to 70 in good health.

This clone showed up many times. The CDR3 goes on 3 residues after the read ends, and that part is filled in from the germline J gene. V and J are TRBV19 and TRBJ1-5; 10 bases map to TRBD1. CDR3 length equals 13 residues. Per germline, CDR1 LNHDA and CDR2 SQIVND (reference sequence). Trimming took 6 bases from V and 7 from J; bases not matched to a gene: 3. This CDR3 reads CASSRQGAQPQHF. CDR3 bases read: TGTGCCAGTAGCCGACAGGGGGCCCAGCCC.

This clone was counted ten times or more. The read ends 3 residues before the CDR3 terminus; that terminus is restored from the germline J gene. The chain uses TRBV30 and TRBJ2-3; TRBD1 matches 11 bases. The CDR3 runs 16 residues. Per germline, CDR1 GTSNPN and CDR2 SVGIG (reference sequence). The covered CDR3 bases are TGTGCCTGGAGTCCCCTAAGGACAGGGGGCGTAGAGACG. It encodes CAWSPLRTGGVET. The whole CDR3 sequence is CAWSPLRTGGVETQYF.